A single sample is the source of the 11 T cell receptor beta chains below, sequenced in a study of blood T cells in healthy people across ages. A second about 7 to 11 cycle PCR used barcoded and J-beta primers. TCRdb re-analysed the 5' RACE reads in MiXCR, keeping a single row per CDR3 protein. Of about 780,000 distinct CDR3 sequences in the sample, roughly 60% were seen once. Sequencing was carried out using blood. The receptors derive from a man under 40 in good health.

V gene TRBV20-1 combines with J gene TRBJ2-7; TRBD2 agrees at 7 bases. The V gene's germline CDR1 is DFQATT and CDR2 SNEGSKA (reference sequence). The CDR3 totals 16 residues. Losses at the gene ends were 8 bases for V and 7 bases for J; bases not matched to a gene: 23. CDR3 nucleotide sequence: TGCAGTCAAACCGACCCCAATGGCGGGGGTTCTCGGGAGCAGTACTTC. Its protein is CSQTDPNGGGSREQYF.

The chain couples TRBV20-1 to TRBJ2-3, with D perhaps TRBD1 or TRBD2 (6 bases each). V was pared by 0 bases and J by 0 bases, with 13 bases between. CDR3 length: 16 amino acids. Germline CDR1 reads DFQATT; CDR2 reads SNEGSKA (reference sequence). As DNA, the CDR3 is TGCAGTGCTAGAGATCCGGGGGCCACTAGCACAGATACGCAGTATTTT. Amino acid sequence: CSARDPGATSTDTQYF.

The chain joins TRBV10-3 to TRBJ1-5; a weak D match, TRBD1 (5 bases). From germline, CDR1 is ENHRY and CDR2 SYGVKD. Trimming shortened V by 3 bases and J by 2 bases, and 14 bases separated the two germline ends. The CDR3 loop spans 16 amino acids. The CDR3 sequence: CAISDPGGNGNQPQHF. Written as DNA, the CDR3 is TGTGCCATCAGTGACCCGGGGGGGAACGGCAATCAGCCCCAGCATTTT.

V gene TRBV9 combines with J gene TRBJ1-6, with TRBD1 matching over 7 bases. Trimming at V came to 4 bases and at J to 7 bases, leaving 11 bases not matched to a gene. Germline CDR1 is SGDLS and CDR2 is YYNGEE. This CDR3 comprises 16 residues. The CDR3: CASSPLGQEGNSPLHF. As DNA, the CDR3 is TGTGCCAGCAGCCCCCTCGGACAGGAGGGAAATTCACCCCTCCACTTT.

J is TRBJ1-6 and V is TRBV7-2; D is perhaps TRBD1 (5 bases). Between the trimmed V and J ends, which lost 5 bases and 11 bases, there was a span of 10 bases. The CDR3 length is 12 residues. Germline V lookup: CDR1 SGHTA, CDR2 FQGNSA. CDR3 nucleotide sequence: TGTGCCAGCAGCCGGGACTCACCACCCCTCCACTTT. Its translation: CASSRDSPPLHF.

The chain links TRBV29-1 to TRBJ2-3; D may match TRBD1 or TRBD2 (5 bases each). The V gene's germline CDR1 is SQVTM and CDR2 ANQGSEA. This CDR3 contains 13 residues. Trimming pared 8 bases from V and 4 bases from J, leaving 16 bases between. CDR3 sequence reads: CSFPGRGADTQYF. CDR3 DNA sequence: TGCAGCTTCCCTGGACGAGGGGCAGATACGCAGTATTTT.

The CDR3 region is CATTRGFQPGTQFF. DNA for the CDR3: TGCGCCACCACACGAGGGTTTCAACCCGGGACGCAGTTCTTC. The chain is built from TRBV5-1 and TRBJ2-1; D may match TRBD1 or TRBD2 (5 bases each). CDR1 and CDR2 (germline): SGHRS, YFSETQ. The germline V and J ends were trimmed by 9 bases and 12 bases, with 25 bases remaining between them. The CDR3 has 14 residues.

V is TRBV25-1 and J is TRBJ2-5; D is unclear. TRBJ2-7 matches the DNA end more closely, so the J call is doubtful. This CDR3 region has 12 residues. From germline, CDR1 is MGHDK and CDR2 SYGVNS. Written as DNA, the CDR3 is TGTGCCAGCAGTGTTTATTCGTACGAGCAGTACTTC. It is translated as CASSVYSYEQYF.

This chain uses TRBV16 with TRBJ1-2; no definite D call. Per the germline V gene, CDR1 is KGHSY and CDR2 is FQNENV. V lost 1 base and J lost 6, with 15 bases in between. This CDR3 is built from 15 residues. CDR3 in amino acids: CASSQFSRQLDGYTF. In nucleotides, the CDR3 is TGTGCCAGCAGCCAATTTTCTCGACAATTGGATGGCTACACCTTC.

J is TRBJ2-3 and V is TRBV6-6; D possibly corresponds to TRBD2 (7 bases). This CDR3 is built from 13 residues. V gave up 3 bases and J gave up 6 bases, with 10 bases separating them. The germline V gene encodes CDR1 MNHNY and CDR2 SVGAGI (reference sequence). CDR3 sequence (DNA): TGTGCCAGCAGTTATCGCGGGGGCGATACGCAGTATTTT. As protein: CASSYRGGDTQYF.

The chain carries TRBV29-1 and TRBJ2-3; no clear D. There are 12 residues in the CDR3. Germline CDR1 is SQVTM and CDR2 is ANQGSEA. V lost 3 bases to trimming and J lost 1 base, with 5 bases between them. CDR3 loop: CSVDQGTDTQYF. The CDR3 DNA reads TGCAGCGTTGATCAGGGCACAGATACGCAGTATTTT.